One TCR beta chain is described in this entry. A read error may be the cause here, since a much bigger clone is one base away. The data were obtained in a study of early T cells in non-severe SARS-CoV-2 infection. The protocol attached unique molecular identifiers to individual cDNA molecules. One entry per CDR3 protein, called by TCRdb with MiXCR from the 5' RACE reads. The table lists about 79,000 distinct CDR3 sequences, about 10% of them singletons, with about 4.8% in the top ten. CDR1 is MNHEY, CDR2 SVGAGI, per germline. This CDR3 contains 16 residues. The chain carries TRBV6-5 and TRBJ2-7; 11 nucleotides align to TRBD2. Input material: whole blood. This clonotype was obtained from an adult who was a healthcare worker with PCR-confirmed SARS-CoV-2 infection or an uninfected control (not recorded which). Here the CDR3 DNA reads TGTGCCTGCAGTTACTCCCCTAGCGGGGGGCCCTACGAGCAGTACTTC. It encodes CACSYSPSGGPYEQYF.